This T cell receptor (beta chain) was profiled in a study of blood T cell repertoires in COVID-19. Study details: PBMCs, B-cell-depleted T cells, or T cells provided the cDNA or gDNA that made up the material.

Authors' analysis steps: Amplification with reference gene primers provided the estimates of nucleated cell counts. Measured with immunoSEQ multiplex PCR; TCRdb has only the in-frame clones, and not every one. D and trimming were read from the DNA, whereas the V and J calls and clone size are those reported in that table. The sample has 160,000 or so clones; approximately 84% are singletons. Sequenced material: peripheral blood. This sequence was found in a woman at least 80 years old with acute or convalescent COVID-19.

CDR3 protein: CASSSGLQQETQYF. The DNA for the CDR3 is TGTGCCAGCAGCTCAGGACTCCAACAAGAGACCCAGTACTTC. The V and J genes are TRBV7-2 and TRBJ2-5; maybe TRBD2 (5 bases). The V end was cut by 4 bases, the J end by 2 bases, with 11 bases between. CDR1 is SGHTA, CDR2 FQGNSA, per germline. This CDR3 spans 14 amino acids.